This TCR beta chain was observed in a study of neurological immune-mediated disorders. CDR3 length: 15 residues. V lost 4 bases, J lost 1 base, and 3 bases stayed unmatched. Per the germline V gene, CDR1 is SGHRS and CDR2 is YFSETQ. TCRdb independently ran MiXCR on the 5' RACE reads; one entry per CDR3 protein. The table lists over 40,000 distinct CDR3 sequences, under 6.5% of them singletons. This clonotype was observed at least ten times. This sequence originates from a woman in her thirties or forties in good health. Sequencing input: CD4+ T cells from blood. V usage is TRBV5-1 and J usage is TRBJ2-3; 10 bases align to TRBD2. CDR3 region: CASSIAGGRTDTQYF. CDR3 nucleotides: TGCGCCAGCAGCATAGCGGGAGGACGCACAGATACGCAGTATTTT.